Below, 8 T cell receptor beta chains from the same sample are listed, as sequenced in a study of long-term antiretroviral therapy in people with HIV (dated 2022 in TCRdb). The immunoSEQ hsTCRB v3.0 assay was used at survey level resolution to sequence the TRB variable region. TCRdb took over this immuneACCESS table, retaining in-frame rearrangements with V and J assigned. Such tables are incomplete; in checked studies, under half of the missing clones stem from an unresolved V gene, and the remainder is unexplained. In this sample the table shows 15,000 or so clones, approximately 84% of which occur a single time. Clones ranked in the top ten supply about 14% of the sample. The starting material was unsorted PBMCs, obtained less than 1.3 years before starting antiretroviral therapy. The receptors come from a man younger than 45 with HIV.

The genes are TRBV7-2 and TRBJ1-6; 7 bases map to TRBD1. The CDR3 has 16 residues. Germline CDR1 is SGHTA and CDR2 is FQGNSA. The V and J ends lost 3 bases and 6 bases, in that order; junction bases with no gene match: 8. CDR3 residues: CASSFGAGTANSPLHF. The CDR3 DNA reads TGTGCCAGCAGCTTTGGAGCCGGGACAGCTAATTCACCCCTCCACTTT.

The chain's CDR3 is CASSPGWGNQPQHF. The CDR3 DNA reads as TGTGCCAGCAGTCCGGGGTGGGGCAATCAGCCCCAGCATTTT. J is TRBJ1-5 and V is TRBV27; D call uncertain. The germline V gene has CDR1 MNHEY and CDR2 SMNVEV (reference sequence). The CDR3 has 14 amino acids. Trimming took off 5 bases at V and 2 bases at J, with 10 bases between the two ends.

Here the CDR3 reads CAISGPGGSYNEQFF. CDR3 coding DNA: TGTGCCATCAGCGGACCAGGGGGTTCCTACAATGAGCAGTTCTTC. V gene TRBV10-3 combines with J gene TRBJ2-1; the match to TRBD1 covers 7 bases. The CDR3 has 15 amino acids. Germline lookup yields CDR1 ENHRY and CDR2 SYGVKD. Trimming removed 6 bases from V and 1 base from J; junction bases left unmatched: 6.

The chain uses TRBV28 and TRBJ1-1, with a possible D match to TRBD1 (5 bases). This CDR3 is built from 14 residues. CDR1 and CDR2 from the germline V gene are MDHEN and SYDVKM. V was pared by 5 bases and J by 6 bases, with 16 bases between. CDR3 coding DNA: TGTGCCAGCAGTCTACCAGGGATTCCAGCTGAAGCTTTCTTT. Translated: CASSLPGIPAEAFF.

The chain recombines TRBV6-5 with TRBJ1-5; 9 positions match TRBD1. This CDR3 comprises 15 residues. The V gene's germline CDR1 is MNHEY and CDR2 SVGAGI. With 6 bases clipped from V and 6 bases from J, the junction kept 9 bases outside the gene matches. In DNA form, the CDR3 reads TGTGCCAGCAGGCCTACTCCGGGACAGGGTCAGCCCCAGCATTTT. Protein product: CASRPTPGQGQPQHF.

V is TRBV23-1 and J is TRBJ2-7; D is unclear. TRBV23-1 carries the ORF label, with uncertain function. CDR3 length equals 15 residues. The V end was cut by 0 bases, the J end by 6 bases, with 15 bases between. For the CDR3, the DNA is TGCGCCAGCAGTCAATCAGCGCGGTCCGGGCCCGAGCAGTACTTC. Protein product: CASSQSARSGPEQYF.

This rearrangement joins TRBV28 to TRBJ1-2; D gene ambiguous. The V end lost 6 bases, the J end lost 1 base, and 12 bases lay between the germline ends. From germline, CDR1 is MDHEN and CDR2 SYDVKM. This CDR3 has 14 residues. The CDR3 sequence is CASRSFVRNYGYTF. The CDR3 nucleotides are TGTGCCAGCAGGTCTTTCGTTCGTAACTATGGCTACACCTTC.

The rearrangement joins TRBV5-1 to TRBJ2-3, with 13 nucleotides matching TRBD2. Per germline, CDR1 SGHRS and CDR2 YFSETQ. The CDR3 covers 17 residues. Trimming took 5 bases from V and 2 from J; bases not matched to a gene: 8. CDR3 nucleotide sequence: TGCGCCAGCAGTTCCGGGACTAGCGGGGAGCTCACAGATACGCAGTATTTT. It yields the protein CASSSGTSGELTDTQYF.